This TCR beta chain is drawn from a study of molecular identifiers for immune sequencing clone quantification. To note about this clonotype: Its specificity is not known.

Findings and limits, study-wide: Whereas naive cells kept under 1% of molecules in clones above 20 RNA copies, such clones held over 97% in effectors. Highly expanded clone sizes could be underestimated by identical TCR molecules sharing a barcode.

TCRdb re-derived calls from the PCR reads in MiXCR, one entry per CDR3 protein. The sample has about 640,000 distinct CDR3 sequences, around 20% seen once; the top ten hold roughly 0.85%. CDR1 and CDR2 (germline): MNHEY, SVGEGT. Deletions cut 0 bases from V and 6 bases from J, with 18 bases between. The CDR3 consists of 16 residues. Sorting captured naive CD8 T cells as CD8+CD4-CCR7+CD45RA+. The source material was naive CD8+ T cells from blood, with Jurkat cell RNA spiked in. Subset denoted: FACS-sorted CD8+CD4-CCR7+CD45RA+ naive T cells. This clonotype was sampled from a human donor in good health. Some libraries in this study had Jurkat cell RNA spiked in. J is TRBJ2-7 and V is TRBV6-2 or TRBV6-3; TRBD2 might be the D (6 bases). The CDR3 DNA follows: TGTGCCAGCAGTTACTCCCACTCGGGACTCTTTCTCGAGCAGTACTTC. Amino acid sequence: CASSYSHSGLFLEQYF.